Below are 17 T cell receptor beta chains sequenced from a single sample in a study of cytomegalovirus exposure and HLA in healthy donors. The PCR made use of 60 Vbeta and 13 Jbeta primers. The method was immunoSEQ multiplex PCR; TCRdb's version includes in-frame clones alone and lacks a portion of them. The sample has about 190,000 clones, roughly four fifths seen once. The sequencing input was PBMCs. The receptors stem from a woman aged 30 to 39 in good health and CMV-seropositive.

The chain employs TRBV6-6 and TRBJ2-3; D possibly corresponds to TRBD1 (6 bases). Trimming left V 6 bases short and J 2 bases short, with 12 bases between. The CDR3 contains 14 residues. The V gene's germline CDR1 is MNHNY and CDR2 SVGAGI (reference sequence). CDR3 DNA: TGTGCCAGCAGCCCGACAGGATTCACAGATACGCAGTATTTT. It specifies CASSPTGFTDTQYF.

This clone was detected once. The chain links TRBV5-1 to TRBJ2-1; 13 nucleotides align to TRBD2. The CDR3 has 16 residues. The junction had 7 bases not matched to a gene; V was cut back by 0 bases and J by 10 bases. Germline-derived CDR1 and CDR2 are SGHRS and YFSETQ. CDR3 in DNA: TGCGCCAGCAGCTTGGTATCTGGACTAGCGGGAGAAGAGCAGTTCTTC. Protein product: CASSLVSGLAGEEQFF.

The V call is TRBV28, the J call TRBJ1-5; perhaps TRBD1 as D (5 bases). Germline CDR1 MDHEN, CDR2 SYDVKM. CDR3 length: 17 amino acids. Trimming removed 6 bases from V and 6 bases from J, with 24 bases in between. The CDR3 loop is CASRNSHRGGNLQPQHF. For the CDR3, the DNA is TGTGCCAGCAGGAATTCCCACCGGGGGGGTAATCTTCAGCCCCAGCATTTT.

This rearrangement joins TRBV28 to TRBJ1-5, with 7 bases aligning to TRBD1. J gave up 1 base and V 3 bases, and 3 bases lay outside the gene matches. The CDR3 has 15 amino acids. Germline V gives CDR1 MDHEN, CDR2 SYDVKM. CDR3 DNA sequence: TGTGCCAGCAGTTTCATCAGGGGGAGCAATCAGCCCCAGCATTTT. Translated, it gives CASSFIRGSNQPQHF. Complete variable domain (other parts from reference TRBV28 and TRBJ1-5): DVKVTQSSRYLVKRTGEKVFLECVQDMDHENMFWYRQDPGLGLRLIYFSYDVKMKEKGDIPEGYSVSREKKERFSLILESASTNQTSMYLCASSFIRGSNQPQHFGDGTRLSIL.

The rearrangement links TRBV30 to TRBJ2-3; D not resolved. The CDR3 runs 12 residues. V was shortened by 0 bases and J by 6 bases, with 7 bases between the two germline ends. Germline V lookup: CDR1 GTSNPN, CDR2 SVGIG (reference sequence). CDR3 sequence (DNA): TGTGCCTGGAGTGTTTCTAGTGATACGCAGTATTTT. Amino acids: CAWSVSSDTQYF.

The chain links TRBV28 to TRBJ2-7, with TRBD2 matching 10 bases. This CDR3 has 16 residues. Germline assignment: CDR1 MDHEN and CDR2 SYDVKM. V was pared by 5 bases and J by 4 bases, with 11 bases of the junction left unmatched. This CDR3 is CASSTPGLADRYEQYF. CDR3 coding DNA: TGTGCCAGCAGTACACCAGGACTAGCGGACCGGTACGAGCAGTACTTC.

The J gene is TRBJ1-1, the V gene TRBV28; D is possibly TRBD1 (5 bases). Germline V lookup: CDR1 MDHEN, CDR2 SYDVKM. There are 15 residues in the CDR3. The V end was cut by 7 bases, the J end by 3 bases, with 18 bases between. This CDR3 reads CASNLSHQGHTEAFF. As DNA, the CDR3 is TGTGCCAGCAATCTATCCCACCAGGGTCACACTGAAGCTTTCTTT.

The chain links TRBV19 to TRBJ1-4; TRBD1 might be the D (5 bases). This CDR3 has 15 residues. V lost 7 bases and J lost 8, with 20 bases in between. From germline, CDR1 is LNHDA and CDR2 SQIVND (reference sequence). The CDR3 DNA follows: TGTGCCAGTACCCCCTTGGGGCCGATAGGAGAAAAACTGTTTTTT. Translating gives CASTPLGPIGEKLFF.

The rearrangement links TRBV5-6 to TRBJ2-7, with D possibly matching TRBD1 (7 bases). V was trimmed by 0 bases and J by 4 bases, leaving 26 bases between them. The CDR3 length is 19 residues. Germline loops: CDR1 SGHDT, CDR2 YYEEEE. CDR3 coding DNA: TGTGCCAGCAGCTTGGCAGGAGGGGGCATCGGTCCCGGGTCGTACGAGCAGTACTTC. Its protein product is CASSLAGGGIGPGSYEQYF.

This clone was seen at least ten times. V is TRBV7-9 and J is TRBJ1-3; a possible D gene is TRBD1 (5 bases). The CDR3 sequence is 14 residues long. Germline CDR1 is SEHNR and CDR2 is FQNEAQ (reference sequence). V lost 3 bases, J lost 0 bases, and 6 bases lay in between. The DNA of the CDR3 is TGTGCCAGCAGCTTCGACAGCTCTGGAAACACCATATATTTT. Translation: CASSFDSSGNTIYF.

The rearrangement joins TRBV7-9 to TRBJ1-1; possibly TRBD1 for D (5 bases). CDR3 length: 13 amino acids. Trimming removed 4 bases from V and 6 bases from J, with 12 bases in between. Germline values: CDR1 SEHNR, CDR2 FQNEAQ (reference sequence). CDR3 residues: CASSSRRGAEAFF. In DNA, the CDR3 is TGTGCCAGCAGCTCCCGACGGGGGGCTGAAGCTTTCTTT.

V usage is TRBV14 and J usage is TRBJ2-5; TRBD2 matches at 14 bases. This CDR3 spans 16 amino acids. The V gene's germline CDR1 is SGHDN and CDR2 FVKESK. V shed 1 base and J 5 bases; nucleotides not matched to a gene: 3. The chain's CDR3 is CASSQGLAGGHETQYF. The CDR3 DNA follows: TGTGCCAGCAGCCAAGGACTAGCGGGGGGGCACGAGACCCAGTACTTC. The full variable domain, rest sourced from reference TRBV14 and TRBJ2-5, is EAGVTQFPSHSVIEKGQTVTLRCDPISGHDNLYWYRRVMGKEIKFLLHFVKESKQDESGMPNNRFLAERTGGTYSTLKVQPAELEDSGVYFCASSQGLAGGHETQYFGPGTRLLVL.

The chain couples TRBV4-3 to TRBJ2-7; 7 nucleotides agree with TRBD2. CDR1 LGHNA and CDR2 YSLEER come from the germline V gene. The CDR3 sequence is 15 residues long. The J segment lost 3 bases and the V segment lost 6 bases, leaving 11 bases of the junction unmatched. CDR3 nucleotides: TGCGCCAGCAGAAGACTAGCCGACTCGAGCTACGAGCAGTACTTC. Amino acid sequence: CASRRLADSSYEQYF.

J is TRBJ2-2 and V is TRBV2; D not resolved. Per germline, CDR1 SNHLY and CDR2 FYNNEI. This CDR3 contains 16 residues. Trimming left V 1 base short and J 2 bases short, with 11 bases between. This CDR3 reads CASSEVGQRNTGELFF. The DNA of the CDR3 is TGTGCCAGCAGTGAAGTAGGTCAGCGCAACACCGGGGAGCTGTTTTTT.

The chain has TRBV7-9 and TRBJ1-2; D is perhaps TRBD1 (5 bases). V was clipped by 2 bases and J by 3 bases, with 10 bases between them. This CDR3 has 14 residues. Germline assignment: CDR1 SEHNR and CDR2 FQNEAQ (reference sequence). The CDR3 spells CASSLMGGDYGYTF. The CDR3 region has the DNA TGTGCCAGCAGCTTAATGGGGGGTGACTATGGCTACACCTTC.

The CDR3 DNA reads TGTGCCAGCAGCTTAGGGGGCACTGGCAATCAGCCCCAGCATTTT. It is translated as CASSLGGTGNQPQHF. This chain joins TRBV7-2 and TRBJ1-5, with a weak D call TRBD1 (5 bases). CDR3 size: 15 residues. Germline V lookup: CDR1 SGHTA, CDR2 FQGNSA. The V end lost 1 base, the J end lost 2 bases, and 9 bases lay between the germline ends.

This rearrangement joins TRBV28 to TRBJ2-7, with 7 nucleotides matching TRBD1. There are 14 residues in the CDR3. CDR1 and CDR2 from the germline V gene are MDHEN and SYDVKM. Germline trimming cut 9 bases from V and 12 bases from J; bases unmatched to any gene: 20. DNA of the CDR3: TGTGCCAGTATTCCGGGACAGACCTTCTCCGATGCGTACTTC. Its protein is CASIPGQTFSDAYF.